One sample yielded the 7 T cell receptor beta chains listed below, sequenced in a study of beta chain features in type 1 diabetes. Study-level points and caveats: People with Type 1 diabetes carried modestly yet significantly shorter TCRB CDR3s in all four CD4+ subsets.

The isolated RNA, all of it, was reverse transcribed, so expressed TCRB transcripts were what got sequenced. Measured with immunoSEQ multiplex PCR; TCRdb has only the in-frame clones, and not every one. This sample has about 160,000 clones, with 6.5% to 8.5% found just once. These receptors' targets are unknown. Sequenced material: central memory CD4+ T cells from blood. All receptors derive from a woman between 18 and 29 years old with type 1 diabetes.

The chain joins TRBV30 to TRBJ1-4; no firm D call. CDR1 and CDR2 (germline): GTSNPN, SVGIG (reference sequence). This CDR3 contains 15 residues. V was shortened by 1 base and J by 5 bases, with 14 bases between the two germline ends. The CDR3: CAWSEELVRNEKLFF. CDR3 sequence (DNA): TGTGCCTGGAGTGAGGAGCTAGTTAGGAATGAAAAACTGTTTTTT.

This clone appeared a few times. The DNA of the CDR3 is TGTGCCAGCAGCTTTAGCAACGAGCAGTACTTC. This gives the protein CASSFSNEQYF. V is TRBV5-6 and J is TRBJ2-7, with unresolved D. CDR1 and CDR2 (germline): SGHDT, YYEEEE. Trimming left V 2 bases short and J 5 bases short, with 5 bases between. This CDR3 spans 11 amino acids.

This clone occurred a few times. The rearrangement uses TRBV30 and TRBJ2-1; possibly TRBD1 for D (6 bases). Germline V gives CDR1 GTSNPN, CDR2 SVGIG (reference sequence). This CDR3 has 11 residues. V lost 3 bases and J 7 bases, leaving 7 bases between the germline ends. The CDR3: CAWRQGNEQFF. The DNA for the CDR3 is TGTGCCTGGAGACAGGGAAATGAGCAGTTCTTC. Filled out from reference TRBV30 and TRBJ2-1, the complete variable domain reads SQTIHQWPATLVQPVGSPLSLECTVEGTSNPNLYWYRQAAGRGLQLLFYSVGIGQISSEVPQNLSASRPQDRQFILSSKKLLLSDSGFYLCAWRQGNEQFFGPGTRLTVL.

In nucleotides, the CDR3 is TGCGCCAGCAGCTGGACCGGGACAACGAACACCGGGGAGCTGTTTTTT. Translated, it gives CASSWTGTTNTGELFF. The chain recombines TRBV5-1 with TRBJ2-2; perhaps TRBD1 as D (6 bases). This CDR3 comprises 16 residues. Trimming removed 3 bases at V and 0 bases at J, with 12 bases between. Germline lookup yields CDR1 SGHRS and CDR2 YFSETQ.

This rearrangement joins TRBV10-3 to TRBJ2-7; 11 bases agree with TRBD1. The CDR3 is 15 residues long. CDR1 ENHRY and CDR2 SYGVKD come from the germline V gene. Trimming cost V 5 bases and J 3 bases; bases outside gene matches: 6. DNA for the CDR3: TGTGCCATCAGTACGAGGGACAGGGGGAACTACGAGCAGTACTTC. It yields the protein CAISTRDRGNYEQYF.

This clone turned up a few times. The chain joins TRBV25-1 to TRBJ2-5; 8 nucleotides agree with TRBD1. With V trimmed by 3 bases and J by 8 bases, 8 bases remained unmatched. Germline assignment: CDR1 MGHDK and CDR2 SYGVNS. The CDR3 is made up of 14 amino acids. CDR3 in amino acids: CASSEVDRVRTQYF. CDR3 coding DNA: TGTGCCAGCAGTGAGGTGGACAGGGTACGCACCCAGTACTTC.

This clone turned up a few times. The V gene is TRBV6-5, the J gene TRBJ1-2; 8 positions match TRBD1. Germline V lookup: CDR1 MNHEY, CDR2 SVGAGI. V was pared by 6 bases and J by 8 bases, with 8 bases of the junction left unmatched. The CDR3 has 13 residues. DNA of the CDR3: TGTGCCAGCAGATTCGGACAGGGCGAGGGCTACACCTTC. Protein sequence: CASRFGQGEGYTF.